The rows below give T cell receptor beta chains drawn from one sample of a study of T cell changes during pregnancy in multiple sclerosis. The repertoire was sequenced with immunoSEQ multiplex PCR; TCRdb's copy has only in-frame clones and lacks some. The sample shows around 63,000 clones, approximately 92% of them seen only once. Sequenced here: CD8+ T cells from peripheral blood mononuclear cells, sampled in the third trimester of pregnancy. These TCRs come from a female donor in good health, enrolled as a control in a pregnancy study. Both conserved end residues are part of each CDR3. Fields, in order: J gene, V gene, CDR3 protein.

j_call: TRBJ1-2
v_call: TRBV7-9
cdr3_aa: CASSLRVGGLYYGYTF

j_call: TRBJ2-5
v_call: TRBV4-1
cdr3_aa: CASSQEGLPQETQYF

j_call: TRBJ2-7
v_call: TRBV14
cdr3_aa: CASSFRTSGASYEQYF

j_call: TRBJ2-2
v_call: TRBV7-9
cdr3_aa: CASSEQGQNTGELFF

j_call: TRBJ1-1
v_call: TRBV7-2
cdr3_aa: CASNQGRGREAFF

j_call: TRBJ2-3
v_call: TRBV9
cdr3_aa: CASSVGVAGGEDTQYF

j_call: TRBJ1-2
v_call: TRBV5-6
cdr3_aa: CASSLDRGPDGYTF

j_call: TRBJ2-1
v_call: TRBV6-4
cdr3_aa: CASSTASGGAYEQFF

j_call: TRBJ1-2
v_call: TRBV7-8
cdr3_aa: CASSLGMGANDYGYTF

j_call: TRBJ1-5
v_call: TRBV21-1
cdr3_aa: CASSPPRRLGNQPQHF

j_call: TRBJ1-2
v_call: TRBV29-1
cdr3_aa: CSVKGQGNYGYTF

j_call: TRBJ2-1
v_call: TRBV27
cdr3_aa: CASSSAGAGGLYEQFF

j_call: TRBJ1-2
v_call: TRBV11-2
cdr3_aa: CASSQSTGVGGGYTF

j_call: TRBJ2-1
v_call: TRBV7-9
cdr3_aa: CASSPTPPGLEYNEQFF

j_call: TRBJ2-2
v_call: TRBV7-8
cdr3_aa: CASSGPGGTGELFF

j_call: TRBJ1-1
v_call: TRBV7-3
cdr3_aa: CASSPTGGNTEAFF

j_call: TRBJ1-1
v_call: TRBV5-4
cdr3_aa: CASSDSLREAFF

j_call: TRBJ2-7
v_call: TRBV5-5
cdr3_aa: CASSLVPDEQYF

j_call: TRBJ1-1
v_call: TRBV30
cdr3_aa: CAMNTEAFF